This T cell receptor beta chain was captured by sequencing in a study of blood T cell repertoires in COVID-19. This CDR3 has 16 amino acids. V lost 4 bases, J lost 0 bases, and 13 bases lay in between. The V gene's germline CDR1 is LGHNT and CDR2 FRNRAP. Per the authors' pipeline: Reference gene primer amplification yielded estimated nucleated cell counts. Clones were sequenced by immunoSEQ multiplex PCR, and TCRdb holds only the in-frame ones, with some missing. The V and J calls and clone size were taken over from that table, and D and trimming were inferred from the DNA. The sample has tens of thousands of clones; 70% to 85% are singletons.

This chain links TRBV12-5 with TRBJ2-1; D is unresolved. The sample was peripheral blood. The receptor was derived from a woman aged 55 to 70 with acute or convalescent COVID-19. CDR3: CASGSSAASSYNEQFF. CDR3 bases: TGTGCTAGTGGTTCATCTGCGGCTAGCTCCTACAATGAGCAGTTCTTC. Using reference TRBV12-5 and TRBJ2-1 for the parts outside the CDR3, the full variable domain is DARVTQTPRHKVTEMGQEVTMRCQPILGHNTVFWYRQTMMQGLELLAYFRNRAPLDDSGMPKDRFSAEMPDATLATLKIQPSEPRDSAVYFCASGSSAASSYNEQFFGPGTRLTVL.